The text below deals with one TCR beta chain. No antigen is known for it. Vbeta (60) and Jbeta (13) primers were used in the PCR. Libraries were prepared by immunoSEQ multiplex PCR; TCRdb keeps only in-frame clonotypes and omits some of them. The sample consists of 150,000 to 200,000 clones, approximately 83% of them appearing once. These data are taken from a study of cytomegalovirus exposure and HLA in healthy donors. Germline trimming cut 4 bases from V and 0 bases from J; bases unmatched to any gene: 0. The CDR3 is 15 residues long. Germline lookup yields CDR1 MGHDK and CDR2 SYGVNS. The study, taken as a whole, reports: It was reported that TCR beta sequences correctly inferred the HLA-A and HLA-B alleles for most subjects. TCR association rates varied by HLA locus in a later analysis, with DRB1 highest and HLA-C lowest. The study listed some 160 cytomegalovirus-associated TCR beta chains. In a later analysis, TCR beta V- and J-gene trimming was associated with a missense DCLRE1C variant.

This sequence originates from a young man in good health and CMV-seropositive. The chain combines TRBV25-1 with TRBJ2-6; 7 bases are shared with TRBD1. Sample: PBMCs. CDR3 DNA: TGTGCCAGCAGTGGACAGGGCTCTGGGGCCAACGTCCTGACTTTC. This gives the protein CASSGQGSGANVLTF.